This entry lists 2 T cell receptor beta chains sequenced from one sample in a study of blood T cells in healthy people across ages. For the second PCR, which ran for about 6 to 11 cycles, a sample-barcoded 5' primer and a J-beta primer mix were used. TCRdb re-called the 5' RACE reads through MiXCR, storing one row per CDR3 protein. Found here are around 650,000 distinct CDR3 sequences, roughly 32% of them singletons; the top ten hold approximately 15%. The sample consisted of blood. These receptors were obtained from a woman of 80 years or more in good health.

About this clonotype: This may arise from a read error, as a much more abundant clone is one base away. The chain links TRBV30 to TRBJ2-1; the D call may be TRBD1 or TRBD2 (5 bases each). The CDR3 length is 15 residues. Germline V gene data show CDR1 as GTSNPN and CDR2 as SVGIG (reference sequence). V dropped 2 bases and J dropped 13 bases, with 24 bases sitting between them. Here the CDR3 DNA reads TGTGCCTGGAGTCAAGGGACCGCCGGAAAGGGGACCCAGTTCTTC. This translates into CAWSQGTAGKGTQFF.

This clonotype was seen at least ten times. The chain is built from TRBV4-2 and TRBJ2-7; 7 bases map to TRBD1. This CDR3 contains 15 residues. Per the germline V gene, CDR1 is LGHNA and CDR2 is YNFKEQ. V trimming: 0 bases; J trimming: 3 bases; junction bases outside the gene matches: 5. CDR3 coding DNA: TGTGCCAGCAGCCAAGATTACCGGGACAGCTACGAGCAGTACTTC. Its translation: CASSQDYRDSYEQYF.